Listed below are T cell receptor beta chains from one sample, sequenced in a study of CD8+ T cells in alopecia areata. The repertoire was sequenced with immunoSEQ multiplex PCR; TCRdb's copy has only in-frame clones and lacks some. This sample carries around 160,000 clones, approximately 60% of them seen once, and the ten largest clones take 12% to 15%. Sequencing was performed on CD4+ T cells sorted from blood, taken at week 24, from a patient treated with tofacitinib. All receptors come from a human donor with alopecia areata. Each CDR3 is given with its conserved first and last residue. The D gene is left open where the match is weak. Size is omitted from some rows. Given values are once, few, many or a class for expanded clones.

J | V | size | D | DNA | CDR3
TRBJ1-2 | TRBV29-1 | NA | TRBD1 | TGCAGCGTTGGGACCCACAGGGGAGGTGGCTACACCTTC | CSVGTHRGGGYTF
TRBJ2-3 | TRBV18 | NA | NA | TGTGCCAGCTCACCACAGGTACCGACTAGCACAGATACGCAGTATTTT | CASSPQVPTSTDTQYF
TRBJ1-2 | TRBV5-4 | NA | TRBD1 | TGTGCCAGCAGCACCCCAACTGCGGGACAGGGCTTCGAGACCTTC | CASSTPTAGQGFETF
TRBJ2-7 | TRBV19 | NA | TRBD1 | TGTGCCAGTAGAACCGGGACAGGCCTCTACGAGCAGTACTTC | CASRTGTGLYEQYF
TRBJ2-7 | TRBV20-1 | NA | NA | TGCAGTGCTAGAGCTCGGGCCGAGCAGTACTTC | CSARARAEQYF
TRBJ2-1 | TRBV7-3 | NA | NA | TGTGCCAGCAGCCTCTCAAATACTGAGCAGTTCTTC | CASSLSNTEQFF
TRBJ1-1 | TRBV30 | NA | NA | TGTGCCCTCCAACCCAGGGGTACTGAAGCTTTCTTT | CALQPRGTEAFF
TRBJ2-1 | TRBV30 | NA | TRBD1 | TGTGCCTGGAGTTCAGACAGGGACTCCTACAATGAGCAGTTCTTC | CAWSSDRDSYNEQFF
TRBJ1-5 | TRBV2 | NA | NA | TGTGCCAGCAGCCGAGTGGGGGCCGGCAATCAGCCCCAGCATTTT | CASSRVGAGNQPQHF
TRBJ1-5 | TRBV7-8 | NA | NA | TGTGCCAGCAGCTTGGCAGGCGGCGCAAATAGCAATCAGCCCCAGCATTTT | CASSLAGGANSNQPQHF
TRBJ2-4 | TRBV7-8 | few | NA | TGTGCCAGCAGCTTAGGGACCGGAGCCAAAAACATTCAGTACTTC | CASSLGTGAKNIQYF
TRBJ2-6 | TRBV29-1 | NA | NA | TGCAGCGTATCCGGGACGGACTCTGGGGCCAACGTCCTGACTTTC | CSVSGTDSGANVLTF
TRBJ1-1 | TRBV21-1 | once | NA | TGTGCCAGCAGCCAAAATAAGGGGGACGCTGAAGCTTTCTTT | CASSQNKGDAEAFF
TRBJ1-5 | TRBV7-9 | NA | NA | TGTGCCAGCAGCCCAGGACAGTATCAGCCCCAGCATTTT | CASSPGQYQPQHF
TRBJ2-5 | TRBV6-5 | NA | NA | TGTGCCAGCAGTCAGCCACAAGAGACCCAGTACTTC | CASSQPQETQYF
TRBJ1-6 | TRBV7-2 | few | NA | TGTGCCAGCAGATACAGTCCAGTGGTAGGTTCACCCCTCCACTTT | CASRYSPVVGSPLHF
TRBJ1-2 | TRBV2 | few | NA | TGTGCCAGCTCGGCCAGCGGCTATGGCTACACCTTC | CASSASGYGYTF
TRBJ1-2 | TRBV29-1 | NA | NA | TGCAGCGTTGAAGACAGTTTGGGTAGGCTCTATGGCTACACCTTC | CSVEDSLGRLYGYTF
TRBJ1-6 | TRBV6-5 | NA | TRBD1 | TGTGCCAGCAGCTCCAGGGGGCTGGATTCACCCCTCCACTTT | CASSSRGLDSPLHF
TRBJ2-7 | TRBV30 | NA | NA | TGTGCCTGGAGTGTCCCCGCGTTGGGGTACGAGCAGTACTTC | CAWSVPALGYEQYF
TRBJ2-1 | TRBV7-2 | NA | NA | TGTGCCAGCAGCTTGTGGGGAACCAATGAGCAGTTCTTC | CASSLWGTNEQFF
TRBJ1-5 | TRBV27 | few | NA | TGTGCCAGCAGCCCCTCGTTCAGGGGTAGTTACGATCAGCCCCAGCATTTT | CASSPSFRGSYDQPQHF
TRBJ2-1 | TRBV2 | few | NA | TGTGCCGGTTCAGGGTACAATGAGCAGTTCTTC | CAGSGYNEQFF
TRBJ1-1 | TRBV2 | NA | TRBD1 | TGTGCCAGCAGTGGGGACAGCCGCGCTGAAGCTTTCTTT | CASSGDSRAEAFF
TRBJ1-5 | TRBV4-2 | NA | TRBD1 | TGTGCCAGCAGCCAAGAGGGACAGAACAATCAGCCCCAGCATTTT | CASSQEGQNNQPQHF
TRBJ1-5 | TRBV5-4 | NA | TRBD1 | TGTGCCAGCAGCTCAGGGGGCGACGGCAATCAGCCCCAGCATTTT | CASSSGGDGNQPQHF
TRBJ1-5 | TRBV5-5 | many | NA | TGTGCCAGCAGCTTCCTGGACAGAGTTAGCAATCAGCCCCAGCATTTT | CASSFLDRVSNQPQHF
TRBJ2-7 | TRBV6-1 | NA | TRBD1 | TGTGCCAGCAGTGAAGCGCTTTGGACAGGGGGCTCCTACGAGCAGTACTTC | CASSEALWTGGSYEQYF
TRBJ2-7 | TRBV5-1 | NA | NA | TGCGCCAGCAAGAGGGGGGGAGCCTACGAGCAGTACTTC | CASKRGGAYEQYF
TRBJ1-1 | TRBV29-1 | NA | TRBD1 | TGCAGCGTCAGGGGGCGGCTGGGGAACACTGAAGCTTTCTTT | CSVRGRLGNTEAFF
TRBJ1-5 | TRBV30 | NA | TRBD1 | TGTGCCTGGAGCCCATCGGACAGGGTACGGGGTCAGCCCCAGCATTTT | CAWSPSDRVRGQPQHF
TRBJ1-1 | TRBV4-2 | many | NA | TGTGCCAGCAGCCAAGGTGGCCAACAGATTGAAGCTTTCTTT | CASSQGGQQIEAFF
TRBJ2-1 | TRBV7-9 | NA | NA | TGTGCCAGCAGCTTCCAGAATGAGCAGTTCTTC | CASSFQNEQFF
TRBJ2-6 | TRBV7-2 | NA | NA | TGTGCCAGCAGCTTAACCGGGACGTACTTCTCTGGGGCCAACGTCCTGACTTTC | CASSLTGTYFSGANVLTF
TRBJ1-1 | TRBV13 | NA | NA | TGTGCCAGCAGCTTATTATCTGGGTCTTGGAACACTGAAGCTTTCTTT | CASSLLSGSWNTEAFF
TRBJ1-2 | TRBV7-8 | NA | NA | TGTGCCAGCAGCCCAGGAGGGGGTAGCGGCTACACCTTC | CASSPGGGSGYTF
TRBJ1-1 | TRBV4-2 | NA | NA | TGTGCCAGCAGCCAAGACGGGAACACTGAAGCTTTCTTT | CASSQDGNTEAFF